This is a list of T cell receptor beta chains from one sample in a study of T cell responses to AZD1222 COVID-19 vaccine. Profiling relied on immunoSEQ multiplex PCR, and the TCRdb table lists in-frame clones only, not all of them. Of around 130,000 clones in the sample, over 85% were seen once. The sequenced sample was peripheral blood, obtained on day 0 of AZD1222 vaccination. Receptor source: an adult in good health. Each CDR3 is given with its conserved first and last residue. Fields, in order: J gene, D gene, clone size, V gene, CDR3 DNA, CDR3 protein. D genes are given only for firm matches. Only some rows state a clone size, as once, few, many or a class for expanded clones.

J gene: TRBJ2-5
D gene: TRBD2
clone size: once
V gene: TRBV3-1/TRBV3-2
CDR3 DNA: TGTGCCAGCAGCCATGGACTAGCGGGAGTCCGGGGCCAAGAGACCCAGTACTTC
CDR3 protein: CASSHGLAGVRGQETQYF

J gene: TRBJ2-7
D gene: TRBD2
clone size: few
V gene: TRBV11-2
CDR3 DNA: TGTGCCAGCAGCTTAGACGGGCTAGCGGTCTCCTACGAGCAGTACTTC
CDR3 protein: CASSLDGLAVSYEQYF

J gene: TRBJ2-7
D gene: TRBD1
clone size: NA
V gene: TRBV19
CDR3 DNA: TGTGCCAGTAGTTGGAGACAGGGGTCAGGCGAGCAGTACTTC
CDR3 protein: CASSWRQGSGEQYF

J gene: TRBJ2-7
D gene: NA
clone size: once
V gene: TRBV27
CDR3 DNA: TGTGCCAGGGGGAGCCTCTTGGGGGGAGAAACCTACGAGCAGTACTTC
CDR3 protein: CARGSLLGGETYEQYF

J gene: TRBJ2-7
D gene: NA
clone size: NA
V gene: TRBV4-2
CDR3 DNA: TGTGCCAGCAGCCAAGGTGTAGGGGGAAGAGAGCAGTACTTC
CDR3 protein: CASSQGVGGREQYF

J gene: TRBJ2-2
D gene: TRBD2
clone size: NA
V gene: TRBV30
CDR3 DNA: TGTGCCTGGAGTGGTGGCACTAGCGGGGAGAGAACCGGGGAGCTGTTTTTT
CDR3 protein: CAWSGGTSGERTGELFF

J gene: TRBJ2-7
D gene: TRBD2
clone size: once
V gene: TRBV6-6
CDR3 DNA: TGTGCCAGCAGGCTTGAGGGACTAGCCGGCCACGAGCAGTACTTC
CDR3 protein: CASRLEGLAGHEQYF

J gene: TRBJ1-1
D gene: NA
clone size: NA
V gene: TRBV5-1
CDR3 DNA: TGCGCCAGCAGCTTGGGCAGTTCGAACACTGAAGCTTTCTTT
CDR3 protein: CASSLGSSNTEAFF

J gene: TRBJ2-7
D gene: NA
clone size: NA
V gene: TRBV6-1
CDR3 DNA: TGTGCCAGCAGTGAAGAGAGGGCGGCACGCCACGAGCAGTACTTC
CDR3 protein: CASSEERAARHEQYF

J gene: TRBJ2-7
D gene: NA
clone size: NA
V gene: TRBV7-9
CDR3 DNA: TGTGCCAGCAGCTTCCGGGACCTGTCCTACGAGCAGTACTTC
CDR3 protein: CASSFRDLSYEQYF

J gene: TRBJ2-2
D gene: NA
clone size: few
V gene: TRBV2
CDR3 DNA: TGTGCCAGCAGTAGGGTGGGAGACACCGGGGAGCTGTTTTTT
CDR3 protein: CASSRVGDTGELFF

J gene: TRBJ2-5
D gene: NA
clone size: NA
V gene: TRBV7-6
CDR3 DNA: TGTGCCAGCAGCTTAGGCCGGCGACCTCAAGAGACCCAGTACTTC
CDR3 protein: CASSLGRRPQETQYF

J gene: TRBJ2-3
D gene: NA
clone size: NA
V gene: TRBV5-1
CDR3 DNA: TGCGCCAGCAGCCCGGTAGTCAGGGATACGCAGTATTTT
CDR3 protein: CASSPVVRDTQYF

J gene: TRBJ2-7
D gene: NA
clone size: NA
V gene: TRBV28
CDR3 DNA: TGTGCCAGCAGTTCCCCCGGAATCCAAACCTACGAGCAGTACTTC
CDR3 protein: CASSSPGIQTYEQYF

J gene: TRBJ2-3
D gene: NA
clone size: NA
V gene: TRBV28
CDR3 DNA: TGTGCCAGCATGGAGCGGACTAGCACAGATACGCAGTATTTT
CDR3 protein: CASMERTSTDTQYF

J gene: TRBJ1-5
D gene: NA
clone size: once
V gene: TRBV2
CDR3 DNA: TGTGCCAGCAGTGAATTGGCCGATCAGCCCCAGCATTTT
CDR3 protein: CASSELADQPQHF

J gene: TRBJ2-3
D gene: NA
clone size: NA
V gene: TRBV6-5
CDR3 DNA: TGTGCCGGCAGTTATGGGAGGACTAACGCTCGGTATTTT
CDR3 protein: CAGSYGRTNARYF

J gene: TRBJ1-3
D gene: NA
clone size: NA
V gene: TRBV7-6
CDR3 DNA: TGTGCCAGCAGCTTGTTGGCCCCGAGGACTGGAAACACCATATATTTT
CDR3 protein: CASSLLAPRTGNTIYF

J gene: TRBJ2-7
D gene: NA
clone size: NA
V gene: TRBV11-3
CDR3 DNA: TGTGCCAGGGGGCCCTACGAGCAGTACTTC
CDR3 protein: CARGPYEQYF

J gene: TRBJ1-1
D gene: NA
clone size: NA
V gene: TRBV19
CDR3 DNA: TGTGCCAGTTGGAGCATGAACACTGAAGCTTTCTTT
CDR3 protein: CASWSMNTEAFF

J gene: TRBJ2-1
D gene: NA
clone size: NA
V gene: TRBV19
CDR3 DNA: TGTGCCAGTAGTATAGAGAACGGGACACACAATGAGCAGTTCTTC
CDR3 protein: CASSIENGTHNEQFF

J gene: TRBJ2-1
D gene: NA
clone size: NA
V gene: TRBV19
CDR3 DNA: TGTGCCAGTAGTAAGTTTCGAGCGGGCAACAATGAGCAGTTCTTC
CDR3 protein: CASSKFRAGNNEQFF

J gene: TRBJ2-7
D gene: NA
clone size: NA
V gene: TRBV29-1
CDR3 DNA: TGCAGCGTTGAGGACGGGTCCTACGAGCAGTACTTC
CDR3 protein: CSVEDGSYEQYF

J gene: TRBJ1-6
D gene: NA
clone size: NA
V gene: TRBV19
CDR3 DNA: TGTGCCAGTAGTATATTAAATAGGGGCGGATCACCCCTCCACTTT
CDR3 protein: CASSILNRGGSPLHF

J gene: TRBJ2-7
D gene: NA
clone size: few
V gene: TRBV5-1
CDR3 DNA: TGCGCCAGCAGCTTGGGTAGAGAGCAGTACTTC
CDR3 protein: CASSLGREQYF

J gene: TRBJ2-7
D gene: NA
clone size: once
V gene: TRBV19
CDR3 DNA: TGTGCCAGTAGTACAGGACGCGGGGTTGACGAGCAGTACTTC
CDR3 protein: CASSTGRGVDEQYF

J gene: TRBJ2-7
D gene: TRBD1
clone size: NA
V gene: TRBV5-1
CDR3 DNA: TGCGCCAGCAGTAAGGGACAGGGAAGCTCCTACGAGCAGTACTTC
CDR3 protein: CASSKGQGSSYEQYF

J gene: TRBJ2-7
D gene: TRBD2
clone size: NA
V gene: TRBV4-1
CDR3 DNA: TGCGCCAGCAGCCAATCCACTAGCGGGGCCCTCTACGAGCAGTACTTC
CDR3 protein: CASSQSTSGALYEQYF

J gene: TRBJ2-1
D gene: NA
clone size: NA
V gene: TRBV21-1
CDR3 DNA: TGTGCCAGCCCGGGGGCTTCCTACAATGAGCAGTTCTTC
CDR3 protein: CASPGASYNEQFF

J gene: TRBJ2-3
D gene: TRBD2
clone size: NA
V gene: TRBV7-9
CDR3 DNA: TGTGCCAGCACCCTTAGCGTAGCGGGAGACACTACGCAGTATTTT
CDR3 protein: CASTLSVAGDTTQYF

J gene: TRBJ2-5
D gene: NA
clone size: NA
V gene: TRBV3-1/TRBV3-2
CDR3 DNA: TGTGCCAGCAGCCAGAGACTCGAAGAGACCCAGTACTTC
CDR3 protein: CASSQRLEETQYF

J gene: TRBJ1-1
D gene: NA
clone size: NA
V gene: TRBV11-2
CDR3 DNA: TGTGCCAGCAGCTTGACGGGGGGCACTGAAGCTTTCTTT
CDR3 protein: CASSLTGGTEAFF

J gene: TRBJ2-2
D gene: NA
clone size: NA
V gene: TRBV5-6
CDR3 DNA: TGTGCCAGCAGCTTCGTAGGCATGACAGACATCCCCGGGGAGCTGTTTTTT
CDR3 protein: CASSFVGMTDIPGELFF

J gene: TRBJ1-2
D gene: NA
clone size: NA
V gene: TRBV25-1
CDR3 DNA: TGTGCCAGCAGCTTAGGGGGGGAAGCTGGCTACACCTTC
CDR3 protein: CASSLGGEAGYTF

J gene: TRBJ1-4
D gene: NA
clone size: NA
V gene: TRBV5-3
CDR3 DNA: TGTGCCAGAAGCTTGGAGGCAGGGATTAATGAAAAACTGTTTTTT
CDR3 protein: CARSLEAGINEKLFF

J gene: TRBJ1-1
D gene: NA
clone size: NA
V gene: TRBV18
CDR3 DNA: TGTGCCAGCTCACCACCTAGTATAGGCAGACTGAACACTGAAGCTTTCTTT
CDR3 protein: CASSPPSIGRLNTEAFF

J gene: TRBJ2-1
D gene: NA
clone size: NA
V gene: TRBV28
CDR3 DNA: TGTGCCAGCAGTTTATCCTACAATGAGCAGTTCTTC
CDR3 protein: CASSLSYNEQFF

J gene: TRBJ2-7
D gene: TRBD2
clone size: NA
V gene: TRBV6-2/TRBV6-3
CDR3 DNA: TGTGCCAGCAGTTATCGGGAGGCGAGCTCCTACGAGCAGTACTTC
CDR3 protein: CASSYREASSYEQYF

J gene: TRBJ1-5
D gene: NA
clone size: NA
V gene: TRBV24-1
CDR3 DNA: TGTGCCACCAGTGCAGCTCTCGGGCAGCCCCAGCATTTT
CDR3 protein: CATSAALGQPQHF

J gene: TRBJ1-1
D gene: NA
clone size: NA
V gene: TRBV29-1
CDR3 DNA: TGCAGCGTTGGTACCAGGGGAGTAGACACTGAAGCTTTCTTT
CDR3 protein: CSVGTRGVDTEAFF

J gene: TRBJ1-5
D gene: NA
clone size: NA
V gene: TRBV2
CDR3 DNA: TGTGCCAGCAGTGAAACCCGGACCATTAGCAATCAGCCCCAGCATTTT
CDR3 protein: CASSETRTISNQPQHF

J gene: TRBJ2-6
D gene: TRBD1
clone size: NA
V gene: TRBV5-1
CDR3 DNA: TGCGCCAGCAGCTTGGACAGGGGGCCTGGGGCCAACGTCCTGACTTTC
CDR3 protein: CASSLDRGPGANVLTF

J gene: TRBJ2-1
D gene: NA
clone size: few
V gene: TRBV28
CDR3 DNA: TGTGCCAGCAGTTTAAGTTTGTCCAGCGCGTACAATGAGCAGTTCTTC
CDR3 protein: CASSLSLSSAYNEQFF

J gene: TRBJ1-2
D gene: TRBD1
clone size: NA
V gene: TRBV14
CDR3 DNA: TGTGCCAGCAGCCAAGAAGCCAGGGGGTCTGGCTACACCTTC
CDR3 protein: CASSQEARGSGYTF

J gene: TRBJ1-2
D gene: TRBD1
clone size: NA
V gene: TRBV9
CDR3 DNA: TGTGCCAGCAGCGGGGACAGGGAGGGATATGGCTACACCTTC
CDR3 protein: CASSGDREGYGYTF

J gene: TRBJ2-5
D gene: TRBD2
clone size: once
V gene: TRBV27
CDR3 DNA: TGTGCCAGCAGTTCGACTAGCGGGCCCAACCAAGAGACCCAGTACTTC
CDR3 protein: CASSSTSGPNQETQYF

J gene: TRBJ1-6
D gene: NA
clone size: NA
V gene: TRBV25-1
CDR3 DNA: TGTGCCAGCAGCCCGACAGGTTTACATTCACCCCTCCACTTT
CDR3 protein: CASSPTGLHSPLHF